This T cell receptor beta chain comes out of a study of graft-versus-host responses after intestinal transplantation. Findings of the study overall: Allograft clonal ratios (graft-versus-host to host-versus-graft) were high in patients who had graft-donor T cell macrochimerism. Some GvH clones were seen earlier in gut or blood, suggesting intestinal origin. Researchers found peak circulating GvH clone levels linked to early post-transplant HvG declines.

The method was immunoSEQ multiplex PCR; TCRdb's version includes in-frame clones alone and lacks a portion of them. The repertoire holds 150,000 or so clones, with about nine tenths as singletons. As concerns this clone: The antigen is unknown.

This CDR3 is built from 17 residues. Germline loops: CDR1 LNHDA, CDR2 SQIVND (reference sequence). After removal of 7 bases from V and 0 bases from J, the junction contained 4 bases not matched to a gene. The chain employs TRBV19 and TRBJ2-6, with 12 nucleotides matching TRBD1. The sequencing here drew on unstimulated CD4+ T cells sorted from spleen or lymph node cells, taken before intestinal transplant. The receptor comes from a human donor who received an intestinal transplant. CDR3: CASTLGQGASGANVLTF. CDR3 nucleotides: TGTGCCAGTACCCTGGGACAGGGGGCCTCTGGGGCCAACGTCCTGACTTTC.